This TCR beta chain is drawn from a study of PD-1 blockade in classical Hodgkin lymphoma. Whole-study results and caveats: Baseline diversity resembling that of newly diagnosed patients was seen in complete responders. CD4+ but not CD8+ TCR diversity rose significantly by C4D1. Newly diagnosed patients were said to have less baseline TCR diversity than healthy donors did.

Germline V gives CDR1 MNHEY, CDR2 SMNVEV (reference sequence). The V gene lost 8 bases and the J gene lost 0 bases, with 20 bases spanning the gap. The CDR3 consists of 17 residues. Time point of the sample: cycle 4 day 1 (C4D1), after 6 weeks of nivolumab. Each patient relapsed following autologous stem cell transplantation, and prior brentuximab vedotin exposure differed. A note on this clone: The antigen remains undetermined.

Sequencing used immunoSEQ multiplex PCR; TCRdb keeps in-frame clones, though not all of them. Among roughly 20,000 clones listed, over 65% were seen once. The input for sequencing was peripheral blood mononuclear cells (PBMCs), taken before the fourth cycle of nivolumab. The receptor comes from a human donor with classical Hodgkin lymphoma. V and J are TRBV27 and TRBJ2-1; D is ambiguous. CDR3 sequence reads: CASAKGSGPSSYNEQFF. CDR3 in DNA: TGTGCCAGCGCAAAAGGGTCTGGCCCAAGCTCCTACAATGAGCAGTTCTTC.